Listed below are T cell receptor beta chains from one sample, sequenced in a study of T cells in Graves' hyperthyroidism and ophthalmopathy. From the multiplex PCR reads, TCRdb called clonotypes with MiXCR, one entry per CDR3 protein. The sample gives about 590,000 distinct CDR3 sequences, 15% to 18% of which show up once; roughly 7.3% is in the top ten. Source material: blood. Every receptor here comes from a woman aged 25 to 39 with Graves' hyperthyroidism. Each CDR3 is given with its conserved first and last residue. A D gene is named only where the DNA matches it firmly. Clone size, where shown, is once, few, many, or a class for clones that have expanded.

v_call,d_call,j_call,clone_size,cdr3_nt,cdr3_aa
TRBV5-1,-,TRBJ2-3,-,TGCGCCAGCACTCTGGGGCTCCCCGGAGATACGCAGTATTTT,CASTLGLPGDTQYF
TRBV12-3/TRBV12-4,-,TRBJ2-6,-,TGTGCCAGCCACGTAGGAATGGCCAACGTCCTGACTTTC,CASHVGMANVLTF
TRBV7-2,TRBD1,TRBJ2-7,many,TGTGCCAGTGCGGACAGGGGTGGAACTTACGAGCAGTACTTC,CASADRGGTYEQYF
TRBV6-5,-,TRBJ2-1,few,TGTGCCAGCAGTTACTCTCGGCTAGGTGTCAATGAGCAGTTCTTC,CASSYSRLGVNEQFF
TRBV7-9,-,TRBJ2-3,many,TGTGCCAGCAGCTTCGAGGCGCGCACAGATACGCAGTATTTT,CASSFEARTDTQYF
TRBV18,-,TRBJ2-2,-,TGTGCCAGCTCACGAAGAGAGTTGGCCGGGGAGCTGTTTTTT,CASSRRELAGELFF
TRBV20-1,-,TRBJ2-2,many,TGCAGTGCTAGATGGCCGGGGGAGAACACCGGGGAGCTGTTTTTT,CSARWPGENTGELFF
TRBV6-2/TRBV6-3,-,TRBJ1-1,many,TGTGCCAGCAGAGGAACCACAGGGAACACTGAAGCTTTCTTT,CASRGTTGNTEAFF
TRBV19,-,TRBJ2-1,few,TGTGCCAGTAGTTTGAACCTAGCAAACGCTAACAATGAGCAGTTCTTC,CASSLNLANANNEQFF
TRBV28,-,TRBJ2-3,-,TGTGCCAGCAGTTCCGCACCTAGCACAGATACGCAGTATTTT,CASSSAPSTDTQYF
TRBV18,-,TRBJ2-1,few,TGTGCCAGCTCACCCTACGAGGATAGCTCCTACAATGAGCAGTTCTTC,CASSPYEDSSYNEQFF
TRBV7-9,TRBD1,TRBJ2-3,few,TGTGCCAGCAGAACCGGGACAGGGAGCACAGATACGCAGTATTTT,CASRTGTGSTDTQYF
TRBV15,-,TRBJ2-1,many,TGTGCCACCAGCAGAGATCTAGGGATCACGAATGAGCAGTTCTTC,CATSRDLGITNEQFF
TRBV7-9,-,TRBJ2-2,many,TGTGCCAGCAGCTTATGGGTGTCCGGGGAGCTGTTTTTT,CASSLWVSGELFF
TRBV4-2,TRBD1,TRBJ1-1,-,TGTGCCAGCAGCCCCCGGACAGGGTGGGTCACTGAAGCTTTCTTT,CASSPRTGWVTEAFF
TRBV12-5,-,TRBJ2-2,many,TGTGCTAGTGGCCCGCCGGGTCTAGACACCGGGGAGCTGTTTTTT,CASGPPGLDTGELFF
TRBV20-1,-,TRBJ1-1,many,TGCAGTGCTAGAGCCCCCAGGGGCTGGAACACTGAAGCTTTCTTT,CSARAPRGWNTEAFF
TRBV30,-,TRBJ2-3,many,TGTGCCCGGGACGTCTTCGGCACAGATACGCAGTATTTT,CARDVFGTDTQYF
TRBV20-1,TRBD2,TRBJ2-1,many,TGCAGTGCTAGAGACCCCGCCGGGAGGGCGGCCTACAATGAGCAGTTCTTC,CSARDPAGRAAYNEQFF
TRBV12-3/TRBV12-4,-,TRBJ2-7,-,TGTGCCAGCAGGTCCCTATCGGACAGCTCCTACGAGCAGTACTTC,CASRSLSDSSYEQYF
TRBV5-1,-,TRBJ2-5,many,TGCGCCAGCAGGACACAACAAGAGACCCAGTACTTC,CASRTQQETQYF
TRBV20-1,-,TRBJ2-1,many,TGCAGTGCGGAAGAGCAGTTCTTC,CSAEEQFF
TRBV2,-,TRBJ2-7,many,TGTGCCAGCAGTCAGCAGTACGAGCAGTACTTC,CASSQQYEQYF
TRBV7-2,TRBD2,TRBJ2-3,many,TGTGCCAGCAGCCTTAGCGGGAGGGAGGGCACAGATACGCAGTATTTT,CASSLSGREGTDTQYF
TRBV11-1,-,TRBJ1-1,-,TGTGCCAGCAGCCAAAATCCGGTCGCCGGCGCTGAAGCTTTCTTT,CASSQNPVAGAEAFF
TRBV19,-,TRBJ1-1,-,TGTGCCAGTAGTATGGTCCGGGAAGCTTTCTTT,CASSMVREAFF
TRBV7-9,-,TRBJ2-3,-,TGTGCCAGCAGCTTAATACAGGCCACAGATACGCAGTATTTT,CASSLIQATDTQYF
TRBV28,-,TRBJ1-6,few,TGTGCCAGCAGTTGGGACCCCAGCGATTCACCCCTCCACTTT,CASSWDPSDSPLHF
TRBV7-2,-,TRBJ1-6,many,TGTGCCAGCAGCTTAGTAGCTGGCGAATCGAATTCACCCCTCCACTTT,CASSLVAGESNSPLHF
TRBV5-1,TRBD1,TRBJ2-7,many,TGCGCCAGCAGCCTAGGACAGGTCAACTCCTACGAGCAGTACTTC,CASSLGQVNSYEQYF
TRBV19,-,TRBJ1-2,-,TGTGCCAGTAGTATCGGCAGGGTGAGCTACACCTTC,CASSIGRVSYTF
TRBV11-2,-,TRBJ1-1,many,TGTGCCAGCAGCCCGACACCTGGTAGTACGAACACTGAAGCTTTCTTT,CASSPTPGSTNTEAFF
TRBV20-1,TRBD2,TRBJ2-7,few,TGCAGTGCTTTACGGACTAGCGGCTCCTACGAGCAGTACTTC,CSALRTSGSYEQYF
TRBV30,-,TRBJ2-1,many,TGTGCCTGGAGGCCGGGACACGCTACATACAATGAGCAGTTCTTC,CAWRPGHATYNEQFF
TRBV6-4,TRBD2,TRBJ2-1,-,TGTGCCAGCAGTGACTCCGCGGGACTAGCGTATATCAGGCCCAATGAGCAGTTCTTC,CASSDSAGLAYIRPNEQFF
TRBV7-2,-,TRBJ1-2,-,TGTGCCAGCAGCTTAGGACGGGACGCGGAGAACTATGGCTACACCTTC,CASSLGRDAENYGYTF
TRBV7-9,-,TRBJ2-5,many,TGTGCCAGCAGCGGGACTGTTCAAGAGACCCAGTACTTC,CASSGTVQETQYF
TRBV19,-,TRBJ1-2,many,TGTGCCAGTAGTGACTTTCCGGATGGCTACACCTTC,CASSDFPDGYTF
TRBV10-3,-,TRBJ2-3,many,TGTGCCAGCGACGATCGGTCCTCCTCACATGATACGCAGTATTTT,CASDDRSSSHDTQYF
TRBV3-1,-,TRBJ2-1,few,TGTGCCAGCAGCCAAGAAATCTACTTGGACAATGAGCAGTTCTTC,CASSQEIYLDNEQFF
TRBV28,TRBD1,TRBJ2-5,-,TGTGCCAGCACCCTCTTGACAGGGTCTCAAGAGACCCAGTACTTC,CASTLLTGSQETQYF
TRBV19,TRBD1,TRBJ2-7,-,TGTGCCAGTAGTATTTCCGGGACAGGGACCTACGAGCAGTACTTC,CASSISGTGTYEQYF
TRBV7-9,-,TRBJ1-6,many,TGTGCCAGCACCATTAATGGGAATTCACCCCTCCACTTT,CASTINGNSPLHF
TRBV18,-,TRBJ2-1,many,TGTGCCAGCTCACCCCAGACTGAGCAGTTCTTC,CASSPQTEQFF
TRBV2,TRBD1,TRBJ2-3,once,TGTGCCAGCAGTAGGACAGGGGGCGCATCAGATACGCAGTATTTT,CASSRTGGASDTQYF
TRBV25-1,-,TRBJ2-3,-,TGTGCCAGCAGTGAATCCGGAGGGGCCCGCACAGATACGCAGTATTTT,CASSESGGARTDTQYF
TRBV9,-,TRBJ2-3,once,TGTGCCAGCAGCGTAAGGCCTCCGAGGGACTTAGGGGTAGATACGCAGTATTTT,CASSVRPPRDLGVDTQYF
TRBV20-1,TRBD2,TRBJ2-7,many,TGCAGTGCCCATGGACTAGCGGGAGGTCCTTCCTACGAGCAGTACTTC,CSAHGLAGGPSYEQYF
TRBV6-1,TRBD2,TRBJ2-2,few,TGTGCCAGCAGTTGGGCTAGCGGGAGGGCGGACACCGGGGAGCTGTTTTTT,CASSWASGRADTGELFF
TRBV11-2,-,TRBJ2-7,many,TGTGCCAGCAGCTTTGTTAGGGACAAGTCGGCCTCCTACGAGCAGTACTTC,CASSFVRDKSASYEQYF
TRBV12-3/TRBV12-4,TRBD1,TRBJ1-2,-,TGTGCCTCAGAAGCCGGGACAGGGGGCGCCCCCCACTATGGCTACACCTTC,CASEAGTGGAPHYGYTF
TRBV12-5,TRBD1,TRBJ2-5,many,TGTGCTAGTGGTTTGGAGGCAGGGGGAGAGACCCAGTACTTC,CASGLEAGGETQYF
TRBV3-2,-,TRBJ2-2,-,TGTGCCAGCAGCCAAGATCGGTGCAGGACCTCGAACACCGGGGAGCTGTTTTTT,CASSQDRCRTSNTGELFF
TRBV9,-,TRBJ1-5,few,TGTGCCAGCAGCGTAGTAGTAGCCGACTGGACAGTTCTTTATCAGCCCCAGCATTTT,CASSVVVADWTVLYQPQHF
TRBV5-1,TRBD1,TRBJ1-4,-,TGCGCCAGCAGCTTGAGACAGGGGGCAGGCGGAAAACTGTTTTTT,CASSLRQGAGGKLFF
TRBV7-2,-,TRBJ1-4,few,TGTGCCAGCAGCCCCCATTACCGAGGCGTAGTTAATGAAAAACTGTTTTTT,CASSPHYRGVVNEKLFF
TRBV6-1,TRBD1,TRBJ1-1,-,TGTGCCAGCAGTGAAGAGGCCGGGACAGGGATGGGCACTGAAGCTTTCTTT,CASSEEAGTGMGTEAFF
TRBV6-1,TRBD1,TRBJ2-6,-,TGTGCCAGCAGTGAAAGCGGCCTTACCAGGGGGAGTTGCTCTGGGGCCAACGTCCTGACTTTC,CASSESGLTRGSCSGANVLTF
TRBV6-1,-,TRBJ2-7,many,TGTGCCAGCAGTGAAGCAGGCCAGTCAGGGCGGTACTTC,CASSEAGQSGRYF
TRBV24-1,TRBD1,TRBJ2-1,many,TGTGCCACCAGTGAAACCGGGACAGGGGTGAACAATGAGCAGTTCTTC,CATSETGTGVNNEQFF